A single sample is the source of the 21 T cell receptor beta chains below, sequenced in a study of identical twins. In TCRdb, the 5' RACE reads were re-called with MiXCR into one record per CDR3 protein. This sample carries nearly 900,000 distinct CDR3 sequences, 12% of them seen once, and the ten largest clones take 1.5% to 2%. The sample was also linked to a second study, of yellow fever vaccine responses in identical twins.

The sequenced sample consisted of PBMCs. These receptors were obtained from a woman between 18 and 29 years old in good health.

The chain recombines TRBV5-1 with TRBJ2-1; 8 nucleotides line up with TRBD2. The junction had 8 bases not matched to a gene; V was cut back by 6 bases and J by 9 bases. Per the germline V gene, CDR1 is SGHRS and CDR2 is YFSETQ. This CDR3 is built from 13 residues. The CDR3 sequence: CASTKSGSGEQFF. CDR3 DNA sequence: TGCGCCAGCACCAAAAGCGGGAGTGGTGAGCAGTTCTTC.

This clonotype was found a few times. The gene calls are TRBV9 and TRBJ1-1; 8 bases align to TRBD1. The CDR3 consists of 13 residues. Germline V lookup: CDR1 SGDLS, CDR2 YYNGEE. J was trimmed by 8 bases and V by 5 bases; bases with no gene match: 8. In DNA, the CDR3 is TGTGCCAGCAGTACCGCAGGGGGCTACGAAGCTTTCTTT. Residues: CASSTAGGYEAFF.

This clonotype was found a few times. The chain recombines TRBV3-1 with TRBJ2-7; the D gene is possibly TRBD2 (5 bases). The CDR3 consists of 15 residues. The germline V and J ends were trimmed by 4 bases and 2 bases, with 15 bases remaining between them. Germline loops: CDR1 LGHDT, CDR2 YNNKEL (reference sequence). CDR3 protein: CASSPELTRPYEQYF. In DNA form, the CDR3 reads TGTGCCAGCAGCCCTGAGTTAACTAGACCCTACGAGCAGTACTTC.

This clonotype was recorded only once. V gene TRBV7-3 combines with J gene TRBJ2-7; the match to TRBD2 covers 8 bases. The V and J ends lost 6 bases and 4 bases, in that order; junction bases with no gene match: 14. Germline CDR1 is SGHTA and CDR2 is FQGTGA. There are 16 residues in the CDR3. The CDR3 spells CASSRTSGGSGYEQYF. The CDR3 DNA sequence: TGTGCCAGCAGTCGTACTAGCGGAGGGAGTGGGTACGAGCAGTACTTC.

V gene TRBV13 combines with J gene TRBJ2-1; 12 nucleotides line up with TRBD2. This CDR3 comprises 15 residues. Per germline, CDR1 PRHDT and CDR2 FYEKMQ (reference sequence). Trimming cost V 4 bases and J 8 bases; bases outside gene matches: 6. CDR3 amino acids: CASSYRLAGVDEQFF. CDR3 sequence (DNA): TGTGCCAGCAGCTACAGACTAGCGGGAGTGGATGAGCAGTTCTTC.

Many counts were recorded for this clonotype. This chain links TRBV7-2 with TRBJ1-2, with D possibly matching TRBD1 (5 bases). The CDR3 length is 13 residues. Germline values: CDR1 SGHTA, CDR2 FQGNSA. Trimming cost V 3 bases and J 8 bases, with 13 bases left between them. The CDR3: CASSFSRDEGYTF. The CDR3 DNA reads TGTGCCAGCAGCTTCAGCAGGGACGAAGGCTACACCTTC.

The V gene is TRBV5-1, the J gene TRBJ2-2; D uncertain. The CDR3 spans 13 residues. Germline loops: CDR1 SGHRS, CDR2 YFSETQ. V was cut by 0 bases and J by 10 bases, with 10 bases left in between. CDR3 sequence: CASSLDPIAELFF. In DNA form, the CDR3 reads TGCGCCAGCAGCTTGGATCCGATTGCGGAGCTGTTTTTT.

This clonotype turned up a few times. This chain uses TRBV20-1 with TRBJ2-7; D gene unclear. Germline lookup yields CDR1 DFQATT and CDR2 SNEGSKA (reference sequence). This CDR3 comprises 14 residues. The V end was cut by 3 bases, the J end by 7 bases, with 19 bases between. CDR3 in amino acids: CSASVRPGPGEQYV. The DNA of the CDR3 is TGCAGTGCTAGTGTCCGTCCAGGCCCAGGAGAGCAGTACGTC.

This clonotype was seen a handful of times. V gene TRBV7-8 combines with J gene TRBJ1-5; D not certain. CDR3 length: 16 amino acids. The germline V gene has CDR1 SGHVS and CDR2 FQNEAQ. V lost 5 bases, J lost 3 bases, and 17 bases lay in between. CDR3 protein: CASSPWARNPNQPQHF. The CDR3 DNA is TGTGCCAGCAGCCCCTGGGCCCGGAACCCCAATCAGCCCCAGCATTTT.

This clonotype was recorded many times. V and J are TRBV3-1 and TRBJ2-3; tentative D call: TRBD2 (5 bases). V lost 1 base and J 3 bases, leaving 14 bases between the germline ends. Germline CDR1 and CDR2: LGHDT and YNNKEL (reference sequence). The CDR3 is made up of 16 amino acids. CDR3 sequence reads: CASSQGGPHGTDTQYF. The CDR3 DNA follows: TGTGCCAGCAGCCAAGGAGGGCCTCATGGAACAGATACGCAGTATTTT.

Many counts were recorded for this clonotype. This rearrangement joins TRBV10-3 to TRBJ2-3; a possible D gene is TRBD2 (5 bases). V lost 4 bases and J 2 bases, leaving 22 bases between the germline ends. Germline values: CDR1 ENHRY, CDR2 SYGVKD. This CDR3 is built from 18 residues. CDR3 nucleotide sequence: TGTGCCATCAGTGGGGCCGGGCCCGGGATTCCTTACACAGATACGCAGTATTTT. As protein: CAISGAGPGIPYTDTQYF.

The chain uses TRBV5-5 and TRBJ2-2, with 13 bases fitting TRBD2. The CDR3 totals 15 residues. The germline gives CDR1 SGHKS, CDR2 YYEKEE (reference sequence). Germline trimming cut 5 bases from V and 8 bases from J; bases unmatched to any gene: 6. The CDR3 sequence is CASRSGLAGRGELFF. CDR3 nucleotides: TGTGCCAGCAGGTCGGGACTAGCGGGACGAGGGGAGCTGTTTTTT. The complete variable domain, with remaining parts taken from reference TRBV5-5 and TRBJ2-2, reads DAGVTQSPTHLIKTRGQQVTLRCSPISGHKSVSWYQQVLGQGPQFIFQYYEKEERGRGNFPDRFSARQFPNYSSELNVNALLLGDSALYLCASRSGLAGRGELFFGEGSRLTVL.

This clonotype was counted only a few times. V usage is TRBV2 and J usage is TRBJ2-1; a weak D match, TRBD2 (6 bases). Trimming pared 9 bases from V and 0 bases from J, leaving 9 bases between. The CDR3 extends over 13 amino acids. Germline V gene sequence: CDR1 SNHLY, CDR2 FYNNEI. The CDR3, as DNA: TGTGCCAGAAGGACTATCTCCTACAATGAGCAGTTCTTC. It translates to CARRTISYNEQFF.

The CDR3 is CASSFGVWGTDTQYF. In DNA, the CDR3 is TGTGCCAGCAGCTTTGGGGTCTGGGGCACAGATACGCAGTATTTT. The chain is built from TRBV5-6 and TRBJ2-3, with D uncertain. Trimming shortened V by 2 bases and J by 1 base, and 11 bases separated the two germline ends. Germline lookup yields CDR1 SGHDT and CDR2 YYEEEE. This CDR3 has 15 residues.

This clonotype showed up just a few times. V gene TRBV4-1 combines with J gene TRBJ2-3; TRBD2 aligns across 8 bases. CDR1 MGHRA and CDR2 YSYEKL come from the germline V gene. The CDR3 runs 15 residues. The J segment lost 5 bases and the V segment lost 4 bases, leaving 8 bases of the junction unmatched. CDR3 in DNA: TGCGCCAGCAGCCCTGTGGCGGGGGGCCGAGATACGCAGTATTTT. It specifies CASSPVAGGRDTQYF.

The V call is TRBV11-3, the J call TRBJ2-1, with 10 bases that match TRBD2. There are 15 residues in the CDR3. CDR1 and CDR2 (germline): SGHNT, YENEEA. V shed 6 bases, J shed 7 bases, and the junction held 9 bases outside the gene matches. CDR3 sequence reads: CASRPKLAGSNEQFF. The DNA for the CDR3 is TGTGCCAGCAGACCCAAACTAGCGGGATCGAATGAGCAGTTCTTC.

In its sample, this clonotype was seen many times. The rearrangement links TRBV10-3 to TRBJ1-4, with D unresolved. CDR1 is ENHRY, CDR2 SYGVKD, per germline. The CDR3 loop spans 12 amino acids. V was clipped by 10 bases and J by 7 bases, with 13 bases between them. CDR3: CATRTGGEKLFF. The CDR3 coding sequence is TGTGCCACCCGGACTGGTGGTGAAAAACTGTTTTTT.

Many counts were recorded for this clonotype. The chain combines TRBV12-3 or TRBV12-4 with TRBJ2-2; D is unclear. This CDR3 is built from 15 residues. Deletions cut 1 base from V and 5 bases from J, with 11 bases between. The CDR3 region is CASSLGGSWTGELFF. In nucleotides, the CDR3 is TGTGCCAGCAGTTTAGGAGGTAGTTGGACCGGGGAGCTGTTTTTT.

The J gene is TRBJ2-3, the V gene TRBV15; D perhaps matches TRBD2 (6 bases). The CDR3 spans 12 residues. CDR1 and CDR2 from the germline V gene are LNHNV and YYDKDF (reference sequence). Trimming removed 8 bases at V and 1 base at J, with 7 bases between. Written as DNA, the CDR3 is TGTGCCACCTCTAGCGGCACAGATACGCAGTATTTT. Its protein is CATSSGTDTQYF.

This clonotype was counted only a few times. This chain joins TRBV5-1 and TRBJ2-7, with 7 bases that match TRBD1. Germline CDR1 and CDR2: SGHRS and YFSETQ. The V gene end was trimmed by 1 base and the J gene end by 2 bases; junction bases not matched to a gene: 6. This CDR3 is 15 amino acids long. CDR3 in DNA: TGCGCCAGCAGCTTGAGCGGTACAGGGGCCTACGAGCAGTACTTC. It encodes CASSLSGTGAYEQYF.

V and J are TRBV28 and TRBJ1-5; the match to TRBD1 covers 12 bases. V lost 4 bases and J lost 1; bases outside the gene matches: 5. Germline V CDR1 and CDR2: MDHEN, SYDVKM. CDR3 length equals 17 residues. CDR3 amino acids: CASSSGTGGLSNQPQHF. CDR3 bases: TGTGCCAGCAGTTCCGGGACAGGGGGCCTAAGCAATCAGCCCCAGCATTTT.